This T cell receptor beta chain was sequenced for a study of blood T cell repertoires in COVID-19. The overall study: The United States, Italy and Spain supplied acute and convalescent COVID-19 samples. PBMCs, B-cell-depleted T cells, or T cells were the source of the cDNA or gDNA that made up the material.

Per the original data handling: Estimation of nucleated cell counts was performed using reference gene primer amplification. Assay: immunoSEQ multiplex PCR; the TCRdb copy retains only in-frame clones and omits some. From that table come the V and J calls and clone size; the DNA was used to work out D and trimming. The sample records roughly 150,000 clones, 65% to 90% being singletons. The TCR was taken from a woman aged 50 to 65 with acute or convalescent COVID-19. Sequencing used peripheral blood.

For the CDR3, the DNA is TGTGCCAGCAGCCCCGGTTTGAGAGGGCGGGAGGTGTACTCCTACGAGCAGTACTTC. It encodes CASSPGLRGREVYSYEQYF. The rearrangement joins TRBV7-2 to TRBJ2-7, with 8 bases that match TRBD2. From germline, CDR1 is SGHTA and CDR2 FQGNSA. CDR3 length: 19 residues. Trimming took 5 bases from V and 0 from J; bases not matched to a gene: 18. Based on the CDR3 plus reference TRBV7-2 and TRBJ2-7, the full variable domain is GAGVSQSPSNKVTEKGKDVELRCDPISGHTALYWYRQSLGQGLEFLIYFQGNSAPDKSGLPSDRFSAERTGGSVSTLTIQRTQQEDSAVYLCASSPGLRGREVYSYEQYFGPGTRLTVT.